This TCR beta chain originates from a study of T cell repertoires in cytomegalovirus infection. Study as a whole: Public TCR beta signature analysis indicated the presence of both CMV infection and matching HLA type. Study results and caveats: CMV carriers with the relevant HLA were identified by cumulative public TCR beta family frequency. HLA-C-restricted TCR beta clonotypes specific for CMV led the ex vivo response.

This clonotype was seen a few times. Its antigen is unknown. MiXCR, applied by TCRdb to the reads, yields one record per CDR3 protein. The profile shows about 890,000 distinct CDR3 sequences, less than 40% of them singletons. CDR3 length: 17 residues. Germline values: CDR1 SEHNR, CDR2 FQNEAQ (reference sequence). The V segment lost 5 bases and the J segment 4 bases; nucleotides outside the gene matches: 12. The rearrangement uses TRBV7-9 and TRBJ2-1; 9 nucleotides match TRBD2. This specimen was cultured CD8+ T cells from PBMCs, taken from culture after CMV antigen stimulation. The receptor was isolated from a human donor in good health (CMV status not recorded). Some clones in this sample may be carry-over from other donors' samples. CDR3 nucleotides: TGTGCCAGCAGCCATTCTCCGGGACTAGCTGTGTACAATGAGCAGTTCTTC. Its protein is CASSHSPGLAVYNEQFF.